This T cell receptor beta chain was retrieved from a study of cytomegalovirus exposure and HLA in healthy donors. Study-wide findings and caveats: Another analysis was done later, and it associated around 16,000 TCR beta sequences with HLA alleles at 0.05 false discovery rate.

Vbeta (60) and Jbeta (13) primers were used in the PCR. Assay: immunoSEQ multiplex PCR; the TCRdb copy retains only in-frame clones and omits some. This sample carries roughly 100,000 clones, 76% of them seen once, and the ten largest clones take more than 8%. The CDR3 is 15 residues long. Germline CDR1 MGHRA, CDR2 YSYEKL. As concerns this clone: No antigen is known for it. One end of the junction is discordant with germline, which a read error may explain.

The rearrangement joins TRBV4-1 to TRBJ2-6; TRBD2 agrees at 10 bases. Sequencing was performed on PBMCs. This receptor was taken from a man aged 40-49 years in good health and CMV-seropositive. CDR3 region: CASSSSGSGANGLTF. CDR3 DNA sequence: TGCGCCAGCAGCTCTAGCGGGAGTGGGGCCAACGGCCTGACTTTC.